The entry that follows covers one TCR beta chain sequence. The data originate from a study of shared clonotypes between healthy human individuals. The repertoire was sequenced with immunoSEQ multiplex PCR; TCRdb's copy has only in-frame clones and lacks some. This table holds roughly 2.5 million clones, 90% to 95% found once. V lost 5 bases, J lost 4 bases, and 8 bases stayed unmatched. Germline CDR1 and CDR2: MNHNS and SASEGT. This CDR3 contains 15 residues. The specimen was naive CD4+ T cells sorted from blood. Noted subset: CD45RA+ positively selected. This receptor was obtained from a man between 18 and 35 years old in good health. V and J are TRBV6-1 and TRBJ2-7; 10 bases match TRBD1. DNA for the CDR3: TGTGCCAGCAGTCGATCGGGACAGGGGATTTACGAGCAGTACTTC. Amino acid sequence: CASSRSGQGIYEQYF.